Given below is one T cell receptor (beta chain) in context. Healthy individuals who donated bone marrow served as the donors. In the PCR, 60 Vbeta and 13 Jbeta primers were used. TCRdb's copy holds only in-frame clones and misses some; the assay was immunoSEQ multiplex PCR. The table shows 130,000 or so clones, with over 75% occurring only once. These data originate in a study of cytomegalovirus exposure and HLA in healthy donors. This receptor was identified in a male donor in good health and CMV-seropositive. Sequenced: PBMCs.

The DNA of the CDR3 is TGTGCCAGCAGTTTCCGCGGGTCGACCGAGCAGTACTTC. Residues: CASSFRGSTEQYF. V and J are TRBV28 and TRBJ2-7, with D possibly TRBD2 on 5 matching bases. CDR3 length equals 13 residues. Germline CDR1 reads MDHEN; CDR2 reads SYDVKM. The V end lost 3 bases, the J end lost 6 bases, and 12 bases lay between the germline ends.